A single sample is the source of the 26 T cell receptor beta chains below, sequenced in a study of blood T cells in healthy people across ages. Through a sample-barcoded 5' primer and a J-beta primer mix, a second PCR was run for roughly 7 to 11 cycles. TCRdb itself ran the 5' RACE reads through MiXCR, one entry per CDR3 protein. The data contain under 2,000,000 distinct CDR3 sequences, about 50% of them seen just once; the ten biggest clones take up approximately 2.1%. What was sequenced was blood. All receptors come from a woman aged 40 to 50 in good health.

This clonotype was seen a few times. V and J are TRBV11-1 and TRBJ2-3; TRBD1 is a possible D gene (7 bases). Between the trimmed V and J ends, which lost 8 bases and 2 bases, there was a span of 20 bases. This CDR3 region has 16 residues. CDR1 and CDR2 (germline): SGHAT, FQDESV (reference sequence). The CDR3 DNA follows: TGTGCCAGCCGGACAGGCAGATTAGCGGACACAGATACGCAGTATTTT. Translated, it gives CASRTGRLADTDTQYF.

The V gene is TRBV14, the J gene TRBJ2-4, with TRBD1 as a possible D gene (5 bases). The DNA end is a closer match to TRBJ2-7, so the J assignment may be wrong. Germline V gives CDR1 SGHDN, CDR2 FVKESK. The CDR3 loop spans 15 amino acids. CDR3 protein: CASSQGRAPNYEQYF. DNA of the CDR3: TGTGCCAGCAGCCAAGGCAGGGCTCCAAACTACGAGCAGTACTTC.

The table lists this clonotype with a count of one. This chain links TRBV6-5 with TRBJ1-5; TRBD1 aligns across 8 bases. Germline CDR1 and CDR2: MNHEY and SVGAGI. The CDR3 is 17 residues long. The ends lost 5 bases at V and 3 bases at J; junction bases unmatched: 12. The CDR3 is CASSPTRQGLNNQPQHF. CDR3 nucleotides: TGTGCCAGCAGTCCTACTCGACAGGGGCTTAACAATCAGCCCCAGCATTTT.

As DNA, the CDR3 is TGCGCCAGCAGCTTGGCCGCCAGCGGGCATGAGCAGTTCTTC. The encoded protein is CASSLAASGHEQFF. The V gene is TRBV5-1, the J gene TRBJ2-1; D may be TRBD2 (6 bases). The germline gives CDR1 SGHRS, CDR2 YFSETQ. Trimming took 0 bases from V and 8 from J, leaving 12 bases between them. This CDR3 comprises 14 residues.

This clonotype was picked up one time. V and J are TRBV10-3 and TRBJ2-1; the match to TRBD1 covers 10 bases. V was pared by 8 bases and J by 7 bases, with 11 bases of the junction left unmatched. This CDR3 is built from 15 residues. Germline lookup yields CDR1 ENHRY and CDR2 SYGVKD. CDR3 in amino acids: CAIGERTGGPNEQFF. The CDR3 DNA is TGTGCCATCGGGGAGAGGACAGGGGGACCTAATGAGCAGTTCTTC.

The chain combines TRBV6-5 with TRBJ2-5; D might be TRBD1 (7 bases). From germline, CDR1 is MNHEY and CDR2 SVGAGI. This CDR3 has 13 amino acids. V shed 8 bases and J shed 0 bases, with 10 bases lying between them. In DNA, the CDR3 is TGTGCCAGCGCGGGACAGTACCAAGAGACCCAGTACTTC. Protein sequence: CASAGQYQETQYF.

This clonotype has only a few counts. The V and J genes are TRBV3-1 and TRBJ2-5; unclear D gene. V lost 0 bases and J lost 1, with 9 bases in between. CDR3 length equals 15 residues. Germline V gene lookup returns CDR1 LGHDT and CDR2 YNNKEL (reference sequence). The CDR3 here is CASSQDQFRQETQYF. The CDR3 coding sequence is TGTGCCAGCAGCCAAGATCAATTCCGCCAAGAGACCCAGTACTTC.

This clonotype has a single count. This chain connects TRBV2 to TRBJ2-1; D uncertain. This CDR3 region has 11 residues. With 8 bases removed from V and 5 bases from J, the gap between germline ends came to 7 bases. CDR1 and CDR2 from the germline V gene are SNHLY and FYNNEI. In DNA, the CDR3 is TGTGCCAGCTGCGAAAACAATGAGCAGTTCTTC. Translating gives CASCENNEQFF.

This clonotype is a singleton in its sample. The chain recombines TRBV27 with TRBJ1-2; D is ambiguous. The V gene's germline CDR1 is MNHEY and CDR2 SMNVEV (reference sequence). The CDR3 contains 13 residues. V was shortened by 3 bases and J by 3 bases, with 8 bases between the two germline ends. The CDR3 spells CASSFTKDYGYTF. The CDR3 region has the DNA TGTGCCAGCAGTTTTACCAAGGACTATGGCTACACCTTC.

The chain joins TRBV12-3 or TRBV12-4 to TRBJ2-5, with D perhaps matching TRBD2 (5 bases). V lost 5 bases and J 5 bases, leaving 15 bases between the germline ends. The CDR3 consists of 14 residues. This chain's CDR3 is CASSPQGLWETQYF. CDR3 DNA sequence: TGTGCCAGCAGTCCACAAGGACTGTGGGAGACCCAGTACTTC.

The sample holds a few counts of this clonotype. The V call is TRBV12-3 or TRBV12-4, the J call TRBJ2-1; TRBD2 matches at 8 bases. The CDR3 spans 15 residues. The junction had 8 bases not matched to a gene; V was cut back by 4 bases and J by 6 bases. The CDR3 bases are TGTGCCAGCAGTTCTTGGGCGGGGGGCACCAATGAGCAGTTCTTC. It codes for CASSSWAGGTNEQFF.

This clonotype was found a few times. The chain links TRBV4-2 to TRBJ2-3; 10 bases fit TRBD2. The germline gives CDR1 LGHNA, CDR2 YNFKEQ. J gave up 6 bases and V 0 bases, and 9 bases lay outside the gene matches. The CDR3 length is 17 residues. CDR3 sequence: CASSQDPVASGGDTQYF. The CDR3 DNA is TGTGCCAGCAGCCAAGATCCAGTGGCTAGCGGGGGCGATACGCAGTATTTT.

V usage is TRBV5-1 and J usage is TRBJ2-3, with a possible D match to TRBD2 (5 bases). This CDR3 region has 18 residues. Deletions cut 1 base from V and 2 bases from J, with 20 bases between. CDR1 and CDR2 (germline): SGHRS, YFSETQ. CDR3 in DNA: TGCGCCAGCAGCTTGACGGGGTTGCTCAATACAAACACAGATACGCAGTATTTT. Translation gives CASSLTGLLNTNTDTQYF.

The gene calls are TRBV20-1 and TRBJ1-2; no firm D call. The length of the CDR3 is 14 residues. The germline CDR1 and CDR2 sequences are DFQATT and SNEGSKA (reference sequence). Deletions cut 0 bases from V and 4 bases from J, with 12 bases between. Here the CDR3 DNA reads TGCAGTGCTAGAGATGGCAGTTTGTCCTATGGCTACACCTTC. Translation gives CSARDGSLSYGYTF.

The chain uses TRBV29-1 and TRBJ2-7, with D perhaps matching TRBD1 or TRBD2 (6 bases each). The V end was cut by 5 bases, the J end by 0 bases, with 20 bases between. The CDR3 is 16 amino acids. The germline CDR1 and CDR2 sequences are SQVTM and ANQGSEA. The CDR3 is CSVTKGIGGSSYEQYF. DNA of the CDR3: TGCAGCGTTACTAAGGGTATAGGGGGGAGCTCCTACGAGCAGTACTTC.

This clonotype was counted a single time. This chain links TRBV5-1 with TRBJ2-3, with a weak D call TRBD1 (6 bases). V lost 3 bases and J 2 bases, leaving 13 bases between the germline ends. The CDR3 totals 15 residues. CDR1 is SGHRS, CDR2 YFSETQ, per germline. Here the CDR3 DNA reads TGCGCCAGCAGCTCTCGGACAGCCCCCACAGATACGCAGTATTTT. It encodes CASSSRTAPTDTQYF.

This rearrangement joins TRBV7-2 to TRBJ2-3; D remains ambiguous. The CDR3 sequence is 14 residues long. V shed 3 bases and J shed 7 bases, with 14 bases lying between them. Per the germline V gene, CDR1 is SGHTA and CDR2 is FQGNSA. This CDR3 reads CASSLETLRNTQYF. CDR3 nucleotide sequence: TGTGCCAGCAGCTTGGAAACTCTTAGGAATACGCAGTATTTT.

This clonotype came up a few times. The genes are TRBV6-1 and TRBJ2-1; tentative D call: TRBD2 (7 bases). The CDR3 contains 17 residues. Germline loops: CDR1 MNHNS, CDR2 SASEGT. V was pared by 8 bases and J by 8 bases, with 28 bases between. The CDR3, as DNA: TGTGCCAGCGAGTGGGGGGGCTCTATCAATCCATCCTATGAGCAGTTCTTC. Its protein product is CASEWGGSINPSYEQFF.

A single count supports this clonotype. The genes are TRBV18 and TRBJ2-7; D may match TRBD1 or TRBD2 (6 bases each). Trimming left V 6 bases short and J 0 bases short, with 21 bases between. CDR3 size: 17 residues. CDR1 is KGHSH, CDR2 LQKENI, per germline. The CDR3 region has the DNA TGTGCCAGCTCGCCGGGGGCCGGGGGCTTCAGCTCCTACGAGCAGTACTTC. It specifies CASSPGAGGFSSYEQYF.

The chain has TRBV5-1 and TRBJ2-7, with 11 bases that match TRBD2. V was clipped by 2 bases and J by 6 bases; unmatched bases: 7. Looked up from germline, CDR1 is SGHRS and CDR2 is YFSETQ. The CDR3 extends over 15 amino acids. The CDR3 bases are TGCGCCAGCAGCTTATCAGGACTAGCGGGCTGCGAGCAGTACTTC. Amino acids: CASSLSGLAGCEQYF. Filled out from reference TRBV5-1 and TRBJ2-7, the complete variable domain reads KAGVTQTPRYLIKTRGQQVTLSCSPISGHRSVSWYQQTPGQGLQFLFEYFSETQRNKGNFPGRFSGRQFSNSRSEMNVSTLELGDSALYLCASSLSGLAGCEQYFGPGTRLTVT.

The V gene is TRBV20-1, the J gene TRBJ1-5; D remains ambiguous. The CDR3 runs 15 residues. CDR1 is DFQATT, CDR2 SNEGSKA, per germline (reference sequence). The V and J ends lost 3 bases and 5 bases respectively, with 17 bases between them. CDR3: CSASVDRSVHQPQHF. CDR3 bases: TGCAGTGCTAGTGTCGACCGGAGCGTTCATCAGCCCCAGCATTTT.

This clonotype was counted between two and nine times. The gene calls are TRBV20-1 and TRBJ2-7, with 8 bases that match TRBD1. The CDR3 sequence is 12 residues long. Germline CDR1 reads DFQATT; CDR2 reads SNEGSKA (reference sequence). V lost 6 bases to trimming and J lost 3 bases; unmatched junction nucleotides: 4. Here the CDR3 DNA reads TGCAGTGCAGATGACAGGGGCTACGAGCAGTACTTC. Protein sequence: CSADDRGYEQYF.

This clonotype has more than one count but fewer than ten. The gene calls are TRBV10-3 and TRBJ2-7; 10 bases line up with TRBD1. V gave up 5 bases and J gave up 4 bases; unmatched junction bases: 8. From germline, CDR1 is ENHRY and CDR2 SYGVKD. CDR3 length: 15 residues. The CDR3 nucleotides read TGTGCCATCAGTACCACCGGGACAGGGGTGTACGAGCAGTACTTC. Residues: CAISTTGTGVYEQYF.

This clonotype was counted a few times. This chain uses TRBV4-1 with TRBJ2-1, with TRBD2 identical over 12 bases. Germline CDR1 and CDR2: MGHRA and YSYEKL. The CDR3 loop spans 16 amino acids. V dropped 3 bases and J dropped 6; count of bases not matched to a gene: 6. The CDR3 here is CASSQDPSGGANEQFF. The CDR3 nucleotides are TGCGCCAGCAGCCAGGACCCTAGCGGGGGGGCCAATGAGCAGTTCTTC.

V is TRBV9 and J is TRBJ2-6, with D perhaps matching TRBD1 (6 bases). Trimming removed 1 base from V and 3 bases from J, with 14 bases in between. This CDR3 contains 17 residues. Germline CDR1 is SGDLS and CDR2 is YYNGEE. In DNA, the CDR3 is TGTGCCAGCAGCGTATCGCTGGGGGCGGATGGGGCCAACGTCCTGACTTTC. Its translation: CASSVSLGADGANVLTF. Full variable domain (rest looked up from reference TRBV9 and TRBJ2-6): DSGVTQTPKHLITATGQRVTLRCSPRSGDLSVYWYQQSLDQGLQFLIQYYNGEERAKGNILERFSAQQFPDLHSELNLSSLELGDSALYFCASSVSLGADGANVLTFGAGSRLTVL.

The rearrangement links TRBV11-1 to TRBJ2-5, with D tentatively TRBD2 (5 bases). Gene TRBJ2-7 matches the end of the DNA better, so the J call may be wrong. The V gene's germline CDR1 is SGHAT and CDR2 FQDESV (reference sequence). The CDR3 length is 13 residues. The CDR3 protein is CASSLARGFEQYF. The CDR3, as DNA: TGTGCCAGCAGCTTAGCACGAGGGTTCGAGCAGTACTTC.